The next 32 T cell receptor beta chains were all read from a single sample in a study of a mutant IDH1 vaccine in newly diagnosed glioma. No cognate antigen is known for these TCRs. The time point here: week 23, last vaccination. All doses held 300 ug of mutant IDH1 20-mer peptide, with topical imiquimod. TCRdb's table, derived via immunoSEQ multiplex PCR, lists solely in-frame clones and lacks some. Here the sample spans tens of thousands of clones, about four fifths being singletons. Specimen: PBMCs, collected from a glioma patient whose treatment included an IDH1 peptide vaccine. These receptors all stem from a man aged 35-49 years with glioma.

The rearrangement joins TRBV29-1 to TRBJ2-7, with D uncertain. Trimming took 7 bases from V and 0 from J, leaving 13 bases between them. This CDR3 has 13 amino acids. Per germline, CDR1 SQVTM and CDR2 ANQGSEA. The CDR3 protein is CSARTASSYEQYF. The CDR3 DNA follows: TGCAGCGCCAGGACGGCTAGCTCCTACGAGCAGTACTTC.

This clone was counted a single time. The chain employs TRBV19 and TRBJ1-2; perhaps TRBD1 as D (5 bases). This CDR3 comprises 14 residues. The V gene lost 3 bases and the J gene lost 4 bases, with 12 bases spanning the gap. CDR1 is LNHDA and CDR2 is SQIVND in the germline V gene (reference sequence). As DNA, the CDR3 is TGTGCCAGTAGTATTGCAGGGTTGGTCTATGGCTACACCTTC. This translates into CASSIAGLVYGYTF.

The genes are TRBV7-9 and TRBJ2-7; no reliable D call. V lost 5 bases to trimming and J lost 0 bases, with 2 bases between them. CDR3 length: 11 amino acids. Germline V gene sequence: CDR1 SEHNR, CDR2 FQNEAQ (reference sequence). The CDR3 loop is CASSVSYEQYF. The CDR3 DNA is TGTGCCAGCAGCGTCTCCTACGAGCAGTACTTC.

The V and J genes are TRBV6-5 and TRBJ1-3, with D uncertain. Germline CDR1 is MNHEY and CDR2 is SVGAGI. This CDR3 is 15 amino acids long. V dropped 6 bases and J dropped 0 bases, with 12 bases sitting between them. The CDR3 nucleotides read TGTGCCAGCAGGCACACGAAGAGCTCTGGAAACACCATATATTTT. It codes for CASRHTKSSGNTIYF.

The chain's CDR3 is CASSRQLSYNEQFF. Here the CDR3 DNA reads TGTGCCAGCAGTCGACAGTTATCCTACAATGAGCAGTTCTTC. The chain combines TRBV2 with TRBJ2-1, with D perhaps matching TRBD1 (5 bases). Trimming took off 5 bases at V and 1 base at J, with 9 bases between the two ends. The length of the CDR3 is 14 residues. The germline V gene has CDR1 SNHLY and CDR2 FYNNEI.

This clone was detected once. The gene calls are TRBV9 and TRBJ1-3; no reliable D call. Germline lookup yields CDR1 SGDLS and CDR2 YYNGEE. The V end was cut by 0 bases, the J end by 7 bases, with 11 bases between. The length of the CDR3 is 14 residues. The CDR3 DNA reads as TGTGCCAGCAGCGTAGAGAGTCTGGGGAACACCATATATTTT. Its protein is CASSVESLGNTIYF.

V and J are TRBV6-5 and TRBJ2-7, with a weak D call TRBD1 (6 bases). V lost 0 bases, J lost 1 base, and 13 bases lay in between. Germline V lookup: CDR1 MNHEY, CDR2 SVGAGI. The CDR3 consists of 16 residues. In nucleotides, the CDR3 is TGTGCCAGCAGTTACTCGAGTAATGGACAGTCCTACGAGCAGTACTTC. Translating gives CASSYSSNGQSYEQYF.

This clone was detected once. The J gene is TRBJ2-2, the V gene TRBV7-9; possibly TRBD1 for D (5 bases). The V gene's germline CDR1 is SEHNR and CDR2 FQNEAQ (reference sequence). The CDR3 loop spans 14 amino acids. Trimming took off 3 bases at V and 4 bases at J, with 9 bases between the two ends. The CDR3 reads CASSFTQGTGELFF. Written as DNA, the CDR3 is TGTGCCAGCAGCTTTACCCAGGGCACCGGGGAGCTGTTTTTT.

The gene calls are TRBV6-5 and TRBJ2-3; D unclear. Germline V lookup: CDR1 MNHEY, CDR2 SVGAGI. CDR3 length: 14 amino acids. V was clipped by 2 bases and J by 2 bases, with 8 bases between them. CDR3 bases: TGTGCCAGCAGTTACAGGTATCCCACAGATACGCAGTATTTT. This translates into CASSYRYPTDTQYF.

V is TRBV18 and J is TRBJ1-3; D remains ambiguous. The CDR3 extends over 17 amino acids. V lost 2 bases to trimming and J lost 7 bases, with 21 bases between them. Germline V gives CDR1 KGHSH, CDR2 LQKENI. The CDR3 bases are TGTGCCAGCTCACCAAACCGGGTTACGGAGATACGTAACACCATATATTTT. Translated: CASSPNRVTEIRNTIYF.

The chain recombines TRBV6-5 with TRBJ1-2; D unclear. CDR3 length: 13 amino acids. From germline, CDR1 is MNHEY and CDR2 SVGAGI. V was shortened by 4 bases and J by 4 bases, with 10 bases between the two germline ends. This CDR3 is CASSSDSGYGYTF. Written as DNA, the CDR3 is TGTGCCAGCAGTTCGGATTCCGGCTATGGCTACACCTTC.

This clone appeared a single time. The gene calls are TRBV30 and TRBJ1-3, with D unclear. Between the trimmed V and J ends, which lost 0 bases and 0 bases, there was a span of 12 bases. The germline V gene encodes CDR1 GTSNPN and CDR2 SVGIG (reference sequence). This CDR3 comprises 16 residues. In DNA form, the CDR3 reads TGTGCCTGGAGTGTAATCGGTCTCAACTCTGGAAACACCATATATTTT. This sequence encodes CAWSVIGLNSGNTIYF. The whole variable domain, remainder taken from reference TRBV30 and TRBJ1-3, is SQTIHQWPATLVQPVGSPLSLECTVEGTSNPNLYWYRQAAGRGLQLLFYSVGIGQISSEVPQNLSASRPQDRQFILSSKKLLLSDSGFYLCAWSVIGLNSGNTIYFGEGSWLTVV.

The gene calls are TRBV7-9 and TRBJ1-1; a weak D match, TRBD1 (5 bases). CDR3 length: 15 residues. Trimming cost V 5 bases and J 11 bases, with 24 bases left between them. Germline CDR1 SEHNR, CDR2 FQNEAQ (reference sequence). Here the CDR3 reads CASSLAQGEGLGAFF. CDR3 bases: TGTGCCAGCAGCCTCGCTCAGGGTGAGGGGCTCGGTGCTTTCTTT.

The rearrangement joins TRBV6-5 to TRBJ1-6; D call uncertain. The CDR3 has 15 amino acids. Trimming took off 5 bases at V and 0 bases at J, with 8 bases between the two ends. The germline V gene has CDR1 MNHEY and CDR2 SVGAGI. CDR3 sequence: CASSHQSSYNSPLHF. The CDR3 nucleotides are TGTGCCAGCAGTCACCAGAGCTCCTATAATTCACCCCTCCACTTT.

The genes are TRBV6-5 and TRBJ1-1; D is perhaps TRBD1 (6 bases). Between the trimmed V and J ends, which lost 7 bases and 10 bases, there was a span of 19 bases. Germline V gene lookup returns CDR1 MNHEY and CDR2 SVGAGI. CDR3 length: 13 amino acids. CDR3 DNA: TGTGCCAGCATCCCGATCGGGGGGCGGGTAGCTTTCTTT. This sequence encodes CASIPIGGRVAFF.

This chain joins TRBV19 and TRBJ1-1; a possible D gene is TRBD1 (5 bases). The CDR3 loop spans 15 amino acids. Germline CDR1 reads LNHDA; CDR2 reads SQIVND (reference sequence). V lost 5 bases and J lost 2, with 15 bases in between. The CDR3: CASSDRSGPNTEAFF. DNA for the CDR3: TGTGCCAGTAGTGACCGCTCGGGACCTAACACTGAAGCTTTCTTT.

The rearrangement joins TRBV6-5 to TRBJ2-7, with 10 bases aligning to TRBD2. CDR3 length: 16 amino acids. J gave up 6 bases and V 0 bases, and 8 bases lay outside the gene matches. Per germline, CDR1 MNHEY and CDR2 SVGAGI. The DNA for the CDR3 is TGTGCCAGCAGTTACTCCCCCCCAGCGGGGGGGATCGAGCAGTACTTC. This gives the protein CASSYSPPAGGIEQYF.

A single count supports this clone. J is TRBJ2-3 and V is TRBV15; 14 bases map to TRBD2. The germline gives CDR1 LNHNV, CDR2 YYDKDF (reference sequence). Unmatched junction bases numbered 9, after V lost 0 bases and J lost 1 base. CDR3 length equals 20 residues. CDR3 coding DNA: TGTGCCACCAGCAGAGATTCTTGGACTAGCGGGGGGCTAGGCACAGATACGCAGTATTTT. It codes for CATSRDSWTSGGLGTDTQYF.

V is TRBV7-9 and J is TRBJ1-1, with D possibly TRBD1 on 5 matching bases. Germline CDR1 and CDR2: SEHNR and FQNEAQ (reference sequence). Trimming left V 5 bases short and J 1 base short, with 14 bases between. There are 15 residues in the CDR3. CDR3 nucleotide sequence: TGTGCCAGCAGCGGCCGATTGCAGGGGAACACTGAAGCTTTCTTT. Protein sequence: CASSGRLQGNTEAFF.

The CDR3 nucleotides read TGTGCCAGCAGTTACGCCGCAATACAGGTGCCCTACGAGCAGTACTTC. This translates into CASSYAAIQVPYEQYF. The V and J genes are TRBV6-5 and TRBJ2-7; D possibly corresponds to TRBD1 (5 bases). V shed 2 bases and J shed 2 bases, with 16 bases lying between them. CDR3 length equals 16 residues. Looked up from germline, CDR1 is MNHEY and CDR2 is SVGAGI.

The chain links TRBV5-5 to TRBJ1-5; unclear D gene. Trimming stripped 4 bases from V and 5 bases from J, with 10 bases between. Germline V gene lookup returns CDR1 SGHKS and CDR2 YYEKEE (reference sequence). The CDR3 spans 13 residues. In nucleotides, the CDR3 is TGTGCCAGCAGCACCCGCTCGGATCAGCCCCAGCATTTT. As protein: CASSTRSDQPQHF.

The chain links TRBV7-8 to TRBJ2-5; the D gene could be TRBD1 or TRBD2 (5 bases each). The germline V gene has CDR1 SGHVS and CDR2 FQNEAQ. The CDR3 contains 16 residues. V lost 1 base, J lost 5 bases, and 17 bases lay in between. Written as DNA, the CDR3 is TGTGCCAGCAGCTTAGTCGGTATGGGTGAGGGGGAGACCCAGTACTTC. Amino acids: CASSLVGMGEGETQYF.

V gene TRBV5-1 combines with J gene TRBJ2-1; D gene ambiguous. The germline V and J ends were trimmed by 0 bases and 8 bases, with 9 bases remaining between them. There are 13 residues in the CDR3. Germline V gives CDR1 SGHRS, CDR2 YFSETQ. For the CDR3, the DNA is TGCGCCAGCAGCTTGGTGGTAGCCCATGAGCAGTTCTTC. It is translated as CASSLVVAHEQFF. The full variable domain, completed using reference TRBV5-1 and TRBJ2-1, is KAGVTQTPRYLIKTRGQQVTLSCSPISGHRSVSWYQQTPGQGLQFLFEYFSETQRNKGNFPGRFSGRQFSNSRSEMNVSTLELGDSALYLCASSLVVAHEQFFGPGTRLTVL.

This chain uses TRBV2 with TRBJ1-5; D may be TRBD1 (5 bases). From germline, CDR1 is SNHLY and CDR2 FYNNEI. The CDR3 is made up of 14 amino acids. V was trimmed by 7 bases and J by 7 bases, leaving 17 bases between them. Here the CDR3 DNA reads TGTGCCAGCAACACAGAGGCAGGGAGCCAGCCCCAGCATTTT. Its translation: CASNTEAGSQPQHF.

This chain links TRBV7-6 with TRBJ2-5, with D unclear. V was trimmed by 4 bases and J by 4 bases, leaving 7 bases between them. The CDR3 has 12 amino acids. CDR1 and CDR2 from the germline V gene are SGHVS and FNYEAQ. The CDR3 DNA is TGTGCCAGCAGCTCGAAACTAGAGACCCAGTACTTC. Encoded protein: CASSSKLETQYF.

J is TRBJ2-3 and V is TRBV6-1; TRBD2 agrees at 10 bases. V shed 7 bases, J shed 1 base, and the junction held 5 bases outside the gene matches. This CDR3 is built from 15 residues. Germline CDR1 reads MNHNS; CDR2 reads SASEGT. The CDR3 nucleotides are TGTGCCAGCATTCTAGCGGGGGTTCGCACAGATACGCAGTATTTT. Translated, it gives CASILAGVRTDTQYF.

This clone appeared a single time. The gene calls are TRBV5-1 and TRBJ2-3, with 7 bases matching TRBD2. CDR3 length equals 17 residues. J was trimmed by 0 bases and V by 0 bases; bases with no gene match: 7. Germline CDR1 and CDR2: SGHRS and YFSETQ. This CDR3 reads CASSLGGNSGSTDTQYF. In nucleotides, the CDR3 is TGCGCCAGCAGCTTGGGGGGAAATAGCGGGAGCACAGATACGCAGTATTTT.

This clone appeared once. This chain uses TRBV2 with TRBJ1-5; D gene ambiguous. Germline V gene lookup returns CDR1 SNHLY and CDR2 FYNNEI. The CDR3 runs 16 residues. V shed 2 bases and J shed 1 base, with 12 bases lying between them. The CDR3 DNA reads TGTGCCAGCAGTGAAACGGTTGGGGTGAGCAATCAGCCCCAGCATTTT. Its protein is CASSETVGVSNQPQHF.

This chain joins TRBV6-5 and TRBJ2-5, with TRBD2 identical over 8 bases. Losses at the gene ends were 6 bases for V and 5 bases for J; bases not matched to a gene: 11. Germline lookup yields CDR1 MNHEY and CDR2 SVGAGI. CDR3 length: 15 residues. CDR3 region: CASRPVGGAVETQYF. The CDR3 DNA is TGTGCCAGCAGGCCGGTCGGGGGGGCCGTGGAGACCCAGTACTTC.

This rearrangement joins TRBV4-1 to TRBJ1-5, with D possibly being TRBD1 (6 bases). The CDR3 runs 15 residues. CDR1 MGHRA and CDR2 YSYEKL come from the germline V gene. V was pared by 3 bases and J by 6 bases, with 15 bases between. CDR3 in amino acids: CASSQLGGDGQPQHF. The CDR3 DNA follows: TGCGCCAGCAGCCAGCTAGGGGGGGACGGTCAGCCCCAGCATTTT.

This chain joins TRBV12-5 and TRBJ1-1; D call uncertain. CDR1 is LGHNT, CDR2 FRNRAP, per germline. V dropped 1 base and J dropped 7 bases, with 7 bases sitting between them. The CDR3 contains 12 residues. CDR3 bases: TGTGCTAGTGGTTTGGAAATATATGAAGCTTTCTTT. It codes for CASGLEIYEAFF.

CDR3 sequence (DNA): TGTGCCAGCAGCTTCGGGACAGGGACCTCCTACGAGCAGTACTTC. Translation: CASSFGTGTSYEQYF. The chain joins TRBV5-4 to TRBJ2-7, with TRBD1 identical over 9 bases. Germline trimming cut 2 bases from V and 0 bases from J; bases unmatched to any gene: 3. CDR1 is SGHNT and CDR2 is YYREEE in the germline V gene (reference sequence). The CDR3 length is 15 residues.